This T cell receptor (beta chain) was sequenced in a study of blood T cell repertoires in COVID-19. Study details: The United States, Italy and Spain provided the acute and convalescent COVID-19 samples. The cDNA or gDNA used as material had been derived from T cells, B-cell-depleted T cells, or PBMCs.

As handled by the study authors: Estimates of nucleated cell counts were drawn from the amplification of reference gene primers. Libraries were prepared by immunoSEQ multiplex PCR; TCRdb keeps only in-frame clonotypes and omits some of them. V, J and clone size derive from that table, while D and trimming were established from the DNA sequence. The sample lists about 310,000 clones; roughly 89% were seen once. All enrollees were roughly 18 to 100 years old and from around 25 US areas. This TCR was sampled from a man aged 55 to 70 who had recovered from COVID-19. The sequencing sample was made of PBMCs or T cells enriched from blood (not recorded which).

The CDR3 coding sequence is TGCGCCAGCAGTCCCGGGGTGAATAGCAATCAGCCCCAGCATTTT. Protein: CASSPGVNSNQPQHF. The chain uses TRBV5-1 and TRBJ1-5; no clear D gene. The V and J ends lost 5 bases and 0 bases respectively, with 12 bases between them. This CDR3 is 15 amino acids long. Germline V lookup: CDR1 SGHRS, CDR2 YFSETQ.